This TCR beta chain is drawn from a study of blood T cell repertoires in COVID-19. For the study at large: The study drew acute and convalescent COVID-19 samples from the United States, Italy and Spain. The analysed material was cDNA or gDNA that came from T cells, B-cell-depleted T cells, or PBMCs.

Germline V gives CDR1 ENHRY, CDR2 SYGVKD. This CDR3 has 11 residues. With 8 bases clipped from V and 3 bases from J, the junction kept 1 base outside the gene matches. In the authors' workflow: How many nucleated cells were present was estimated from reference gene primer amplification. Produced via immunoSEQ multiplex PCR; TCRdb's table is partial and in-frame only. V and J calls and clone size follow that table, whereas D and trimming were derived from the DNA. The sample yields tens of thousands of clones, around 92% seen once. The sequence derives from a woman aged 60-75 years with active COVID-19. Material for sequencing was peripheral blood. The chain is built from TRBV10-3 and TRBJ2-7; 7 bases map to TRBD2. DNA for the CDR3: TGTGCCATCGGGGGGGACTACGAGCAGTACTTC. This codes for CAIGGDYEQYF.